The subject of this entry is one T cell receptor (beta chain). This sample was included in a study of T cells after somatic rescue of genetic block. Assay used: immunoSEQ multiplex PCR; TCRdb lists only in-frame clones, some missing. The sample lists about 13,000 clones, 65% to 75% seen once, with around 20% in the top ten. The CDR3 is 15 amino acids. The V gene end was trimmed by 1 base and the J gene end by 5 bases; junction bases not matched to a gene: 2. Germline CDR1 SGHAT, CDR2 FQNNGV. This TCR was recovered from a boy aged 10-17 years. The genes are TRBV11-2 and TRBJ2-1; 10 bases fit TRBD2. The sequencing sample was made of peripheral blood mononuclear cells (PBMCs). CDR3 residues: CASSLVLAGDNEQFF. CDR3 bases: TGTGCCAGCAGCTTAGTGCTAGCGGGGGACAATGAGCAGTTCTTC. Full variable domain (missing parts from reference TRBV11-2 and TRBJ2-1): EAGVAQSPRYKIIEKRQSVAFWCNPISGHATLYWYQQILGQGPKLLIQFQNNGVVDDSQLPKDRFSAERLKGVDSTLKIQPAKLEDSAVYLCASSLVLAGDNEQFFGPGTRLTVL.